The 19 T cell receptor beta chains below all came from one sample that was sequenced in a study of metastatic and nonmetastatic thyroid tumors. No patient received treatment before thyroid surgery. TCRdb redid the clone calls on the PCR reads using MiXCR. The sample has over 10,000 clones; 9% to 13% are singletons. Sequencing was carried out using blood. The receptors here all came from a female donor with papillary thyroid cancer or a benign thyroid nodule (not recorded which). Some clones in this sample may be carry-over from other donors' samples.

The sample holds many counts of this clone. The CDR3 ends on some other residue instead of the conserved phenylalanine or tryptophan, so this is likely a read error. The genes are TRBV2 and TRBJ1-1, with D possibly being TRBD1 (6 bases). The germline gives CDR1 SNHLY, CDR2 FYNNEI. This CDR3 has 14 residues. This CDR3 reads CASSVQRGNPEAFS. In DNA, the CDR3 is TGTGCCAGCAGTGTTCAGAGGGGGAACCCTGAAGCTTTCTCT.

This clone was seen at least ten times. The chain carries TRBV27 and TRBJ2-5; 10 nucleotides match TRBD2. Germline V gene sequence: CDR1 MNHEY, CDR2 SMNVEV (reference sequence). V lost 5 bases, J lost 0 bases, and 3 bases stayed unmatched. CDR3 length: 15 residues. The CDR3 DNA reads TGTGCCAGCAGTATAGCGGGAGGAGACCAAGAGACCCAGTACTTC. Translation: CASSIAGGDQETQYF.

In its sample, this clone was seen many times. This chain uses TRBV4-3 with TRBJ2-1; 8 bases fit TRBD2. CDR1 and CDR2 from the germline V gene are LGHNA and YSLEER. The CDR3 runs to 16 residues. Trimming cost V 0 bases and J 9 bases; bases outside gene matches: 10. The CDR3 coding sequence is TGCGCCAGCAGCCAAGATAGTCGAGCGGGAGAGGGTGAGCAGTTCTTC. Amino acid sequence: CASSQDSRAGEGEQFF.

The chain employs TRBV27 and TRBJ2-7; a weak D match, TRBD2 (5 bases). The CDR3 totals 14 residues. The V and J ends lost 6 bases and 0 bases respectively, with 12 bases between them. Germline-derived CDR1 and CDR2 are MNHEY and SMNVEV (reference sequence). CDR3 in amino acids: CASSRTQYSYEQYF. DNA of the CDR3: TGTGCCAGCAGCCGGACTCAATACTCCTACGAGCAGTACTTC.

This clone was seen many times. The chain uses TRBV20-1 and TRBJ2-4; possibly TRBD1 for D (7 bases). V lost 6 bases to trimming and J lost 8 bases, with 14 bases between them. The CDR3 covers 12 residues. Germline CDR1 and CDR2: DFQATT and SNEGSKA (reference sequence). CDR3 protein: CSAPRGVDIQYF. The CDR3 region has the DNA TGCAGTGCCCCCAGGGGGGTGGACATTCAGTACTTC.

This clone appeared a few times. The V and J genes are TRBV28 and TRBJ2-7, with D tentatively TRBD2 (7 bases). V shed 3 bases and J shed 2 bases, with 17 bases lying between them. The CDR3 loop spans 16 amino acids. The germline CDR1 and CDR2 sequences are MDHEN and SYDVKM. CDR3 sequence (DNA): TGTGCCAGCAGTTTGGGGGGGGCCCTAGAGACCTACGAGCAGTACTTC. It yields the protein CASSLGGALETYEQYF.

The chain employs TRBV24-1 and TRBJ2-5; the match to TRBD2 covers 10 bases. Germline V gene lookup returns CDR1 KGHDR and CDR2 SFDVKD. The CDR3 runs 14 residues. J gave up 7 bases and V 3 bases, and 4 bases lay outside the gene matches. For the CDR3, the DNA is TGTGCCACCAGTGATATCTCTAGCGGGGGGACCCAGTACTTC. This translates into CATSDISSGGTQYF.

In this sample, this clone turned up many times. The gene calls are TRBV10-1 and TRBJ2-1; D perhaps matches TRBD1 (6 bases). Germline CDR1 WNHNN, CDR2 SYGVQD (reference sequence). V was clipped by 3 bases and J by 7 bases, with 10 bases between them. This CDR3 region has 13 residues. CDR3 sequence: CASSERGSNEQFF. The CDR3 DNA sequence: TGCGCCAGCAGTGAAAGGGGGAGTAATGAGCAGTTCTTC.

By sample share, this clone is medium-sized. J is TRBJ2-7 and V is TRBV6-2 or TRBV6-3; TRBD1 is a possible D gene (5 bases). Germline V lookup: CDR1 MNHEY, CDR2 SVGEGT. The CDR3 covers 12 residues. Trimming left V 7 bases short and J 3 bases short, with 10 bases between. Written as DNA, the CDR3 is TGTGCCAGCACCAGGGTGGGCTACGAGCAGTACTTC. It encodes CASTRVGYEQYF.

In its sample, this clone was seen many times. This rearrangement joins TRBV20-1 to TRBJ2-1; D tentatively fits TRBD1 or TRBD2 (5 bases each). Germline V gene data show CDR1 as DFQATT and CDR2 as SNEGSKA (reference sequence). The CDR3 runs to 12 residues. The V end was cut by 1 base, the J end by 5 bases, with 6 bases between. The CDR3 bases are TGCAGTGCTAGAGGGGGACACAATGAGCAGTTCTTC. Protein product: CSARGGHNEQFF.

At least ten counts were recorded for this clone. The chain couples TRBV6-1 to TRBJ1-4; TRBD1 is a possible D gene (5 bases). The CDR3 contains 15 residues. Trimming left V 1 base short and J 8 bases short, with 14 bases between. Germline values: CDR1 MNHNS, CDR2 SASEGT. Here the CDR3 reads CASSEVTQGNEKLFF. DNA for the CDR3: TGTGCCAGCAGTGAAGTCACTCAGGGCAACGAAAAACTGTTTTTT.

This clone was observed at least ten times. The rearrangement uses TRBV10-3 and TRBJ2-1; D is possibly TRBD1 (6 bases). V shed 6 bases and J shed 5 bases, with 14 bases lying between them. This CDR3 spans 14 amino acids. CDR1 and CDR2 (germline): ENHRY, SYGVKD. This CDR3 reads CAISRGQSHNEQFF. Here the CDR3 DNA reads TGTGCCATCAGCAGGGGCCAATCCCACAATGAGCAGTTCTTC.

This clone was recorded at least ten times. This chain connects TRBV19 to TRBJ1-1; no reliable D call. The V gene's germline CDR1 is LNHDA and CDR2 SQIVND (reference sequence). The CDR3 spans 13 residues. The germline V and J ends were trimmed by 6 bases and 4 bases, with 12 bases remaining between them. Here the CDR3 reads CASRAGVGTEAFF. CDR3 nucleotides: TGTGCCAGTAGGGCTGGAGTTGGCACTGAAGCTTTCTTT.

V and J are TRBV20-1 and TRBJ2-7, with 7 nucleotides matching TRBD2. The CDR3 runs 14 residues. Germline V gives CDR1 DFQATT, CDR2 SNEGSKA (reference sequence). Germline trimming cut 3 bases from V and 0 bases from J; bases unmatched to any gene: 5. CDR3 coding DNA: TGCAGTGCTAGCGGGAGGACCTCCTCCTACGAGCAGTACTTC. This sequence encodes CSASGRTSSYEQYF.

This clone was picked up many times. The chain uses TRBV7-8 and TRBJ1-5; D is possibly TRBD1 (5 bases). V gave up 1 base and J gave up 5 bases, with 18 bases separating them. The CDR3 runs 17 residues. Germline V gene data show CDR1 as SGHVS and CDR2 as FQNEAQ. CDR3 in DNA: TGTGCCAGCAGCTTAGGTATCGGGACCGGAGGGGATCAGCCCCAGCATTTT. Protein product: CASSLGIGTGGDQPQHF.

This clone was recorded at least ten times. This rearrangement joins TRBV3-1 to TRBJ1-1, with D unresolved. CDR3 length equals 18 residues. V gave up 1 base and J gave up 0 bases, with 18 bases separating them. Germline V gene lookup returns CDR1 LGHDT and CDR2 YNNKEL (reference sequence). CDR3 amino acids: CASSQARGRLGMNTEAFF. The CDR3 DNA follows: TGTGCCAGCAGCCAAGCTAGAGGGAGGTTAGGCATGAACACTGAAGCTTTCTTT. Based on the CDR3 plus reference TRBV3-1 and TRBJ1-1, the full variable domain is DTAVSQTPKYLVTQMGNDKSIKCEQNLGHDTMYWYKQDSKKFLKIMFSYNNKELIINETVPNRFSPKSPDKAHLNLHINSLELGDSAVYFCASSQARGRLGMNTEAFFGQGTRLTVV.

Many counts were recorded for this clone. The CDR3, as DNA: TGTGCCAGCACCCCATTAGGGCACAGGGGCCTAGCCAAAAACATTCAGTACTTC. As protein: CASTPLGHRGLAKNIQYF. The chain is built from TRBV28 and TRBJ2-4, with TRBD1 identical over 7 bases. Trimming took 7 bases from V and 0 from J; bases not matched to a gene: 15. This CDR3 contains 18 residues. Germline lookup yields CDR1 MDHEN and CDR2 SYDVKM.

This clone was detected ten times or more. Different DNA sequences within this sample yield the same CDR3. This chain joins TRBV6-4 and TRBJ2-3, with 7 bases that match TRBD1. The CDR3 sequence is 15 residues long. Germline CDR1 reads MRHNA; CDR2 reads SNTAGT. J lost 3 bases, V lost 4 bases, and 7 bases had no gene match. In DNA form, the CDR3 reads TGTGCCAGCAGTGTGGGACAGCCCGGAACAGATACGCAGTATTTT. Encoded protein: CASSVGQPGTDTQYF.

This clone was counted between two and nine times. The chain employs TRBV27 and TRBJ2-1; 8 bases line up with TRBD2. The CDR3 loop spans 16 amino acids. CDR1 is MNHEY, CDR2 SMNVEV, per germline (reference sequence). V trimming: 3 bases; J trimming: 2 bases; junction bases outside the gene matches: 6. DNA for the CDR3: TGTGCCAGCAGTTTGGCTAGCGGGCCTACCTACAATGAGCAGTTCTTC. This translates into CASSLASGPTYNEQFF.